These 7 T cell receptor beta chains were sequenced from one sample in a study of post-analysis software for immune sequencing data. Findings and limits, study-wide: When patients were compared with controls, roughly five TRBV segments were more frequent, TRBV5-6, TRBV5-1 and TRBV20-1 among them.

The TCR beta cDNA libraries contained unique molecular identifiers. Each CDR3 protein is one row after TCRdb ran MiXCR on the PCR reads. The sample has fewer than 850,000 distinct CDR3 sequences; less than 35% are singletons. These receptors have no known antigen. The sample taken for sequencing was blood. The receptor source for this set is a girl aged 10 to 17 with multiple sclerosis.

This clonotype was counted many times. This chain joins TRBV5-1 and TRBJ2-3; no definite D call. The germline gives CDR1 SGHRS, CDR2 YFSETQ. The CDR3 consists of 16 residues. The V gene lost 4 bases and the J gene lost 0 bases, with 15 bases spanning the gap. CDR3 nucleotides: TGCGCCAGCAGCCGATCCTACACTACTAGCACAGATACGCAGTATTTT. This codes for CASSRSYTTSTDTQYF.

Note on this clonotype: A much larger clone lies one base from this, so it may be a read error. The rearrangement links TRBV20-1 to TRBJ2-1; a weak D match, TRBD1 (7 bases). Germline CDR1 is DFQATT and CDR2 is SNEGSKA (reference sequence). The ends were cut back, 1 base at V and 10 bases at J, with 17 bases in the middle. This CDR3 has 14 amino acids. The CDR3: CSARAQGGYGEQFF. DNA for the CDR3: TGCAGTGCTAGAGCCCAGGGGGGTTACGGCGAGCAGTTCTTC.

The chain carries TRBV7-2 and TRBJ2-5; perhaps TRBD1 as D (6 bases). This CDR3 is built from 15 residues. V was shortened by 1 base and J by 5 bases, with 14 bases between the two germline ends. CDR1 is SGHTA and CDR2 is FQGNSA in the germline V gene. The CDR3 coding sequence is TGTGCCAGCAGCTTAGAAGGACAGAATTTTGAGACCCAGTACTTC. Protein sequence: CASSLEGQNFETQYF.

The sample holds a few counts of this clonotype. The chain recombines TRBV7-9 with TRBJ2-5; D is tentatively TRBD1 or TRBD2 (6 bases each). This CDR3 contains 15 residues. Germline lookup yields CDR1 SEHNR and CDR2 FQNEAQ (reference sequence). V was clipped by 8 bases and J by 4 bases, with 20 bases between them. The CDR3 nucleotides read TGTGCCAGCGGCCCCACGGGGGCAGAGGGAGAGACCCAGTACTTC. Residues: CASGPTGAEGETQYF.

The chain recombines TRBV20-1 with TRBJ1-1; D possibly corresponds to TRBD1 (5 bases). CDR1 is DFQATT, CDR2 SNEGSKA, per germline (reference sequence). V dropped 2 bases and J dropped 7 bases, with 14 bases sitting between them. The CDR3 runs to 13 residues. The CDR3 loop reads CSARTGGGYEAFF. The CDR3 DNA is TGCAGTGCTAGAACGGGGGGGGGGTATGAAGCTTTCTTT.

The chain recombines TRBV4-1 with TRBJ1-6; D perhaps matches TRBD1 (6 bases). In germline, CDR1 is MGHRA, CDR2 YSYEKL. Trimming stripped 1 base from V and 7 bases from J, with 17 bases between. The CDR3 consists of 17 residues. Here the CDR3 DNA reads TGCGCCAGCAGCCAAGTAGGGGCAGGGGTCAGGAATTCACCCCTCCACTTT. This sequence encodes CASSQVGAGVRNSPLHF.

With regard to this clonotype: One base away lies a much larger clone, so this may be a sequencing read error. The rearrangement joins TRBV7-9 to TRBJ2-1; 8 bases map to TRBD1. Germline lookup yields CDR1 SEHNR and CDR2 FQNEAQ (reference sequence). V gave up 3 bases and J gave up 9 bases; unmatched junction bases: 4. CDR3 size: 13 residues. The CDR3 nucleotides read TGTGCCAGCAGCTTCGGGACAGGTAGTGAGCAGTTCTTC. Its protein product is CASSFGTGSEQFF.